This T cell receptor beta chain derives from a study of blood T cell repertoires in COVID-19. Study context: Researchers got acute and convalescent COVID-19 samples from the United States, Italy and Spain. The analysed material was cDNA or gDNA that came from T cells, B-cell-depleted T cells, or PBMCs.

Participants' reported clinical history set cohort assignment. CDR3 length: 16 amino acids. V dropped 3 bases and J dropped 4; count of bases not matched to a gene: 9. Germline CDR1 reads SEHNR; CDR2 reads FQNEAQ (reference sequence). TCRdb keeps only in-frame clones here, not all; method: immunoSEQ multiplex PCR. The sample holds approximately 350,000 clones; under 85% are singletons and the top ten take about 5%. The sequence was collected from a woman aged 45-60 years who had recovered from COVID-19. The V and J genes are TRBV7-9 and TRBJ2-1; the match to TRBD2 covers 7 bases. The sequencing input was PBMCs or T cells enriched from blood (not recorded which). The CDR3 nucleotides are TGTGCCAGCAGCTTTTTGCCTAGCGGAGGATACAATGAGCAGTTCTTC. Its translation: CASSFLPSGGYNEQFF.